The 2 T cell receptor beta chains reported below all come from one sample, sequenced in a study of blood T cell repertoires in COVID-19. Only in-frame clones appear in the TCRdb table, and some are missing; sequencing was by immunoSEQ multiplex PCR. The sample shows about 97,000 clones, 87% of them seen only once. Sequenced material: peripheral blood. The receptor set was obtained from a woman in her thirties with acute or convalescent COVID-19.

The CDR3 DNA follows: TGCACCAGCAGCCAAGATGGTTTCGGGGGGGGCATGCATACGCAGTATTTT. Its protein is CTSSQDGFGGGMHTQYF. J is TRBJ2-3 and V is TRBV1; the table's D call of TRBD2 was not tested on the DNA. TRBV1 is shown as a pseudogene. The CDR3 sequence is 17 residues long.

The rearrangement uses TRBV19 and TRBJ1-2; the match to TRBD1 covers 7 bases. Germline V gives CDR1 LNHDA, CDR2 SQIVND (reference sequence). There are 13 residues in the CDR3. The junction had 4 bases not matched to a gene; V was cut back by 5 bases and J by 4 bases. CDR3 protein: CASSEGQTYGYTF. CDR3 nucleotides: TGTGCCAGTAGTGAGGGACAGACCTATGGCTACACCTTC.